The 8 T cell receptor beta chains listed next were all sequenced from one sample in a study of blood T cell repertoires in COVID-19. Clones were read by immunoSEQ multiplex PCR, and TCRdb kept only the in-frame ones, dropping some. The table includes under 200,000 clones, around nine tenths detected once. Sequenced sample: peripheral blood. The origin of the receptors is a man aged 18-30 years with active or convalescent COVID-19.

The gene calls are TRBV3-1 (or the pseudogene TRBV3-2) and TRBJ2-1; TRBD1 matches at 9 bases. V shed 5 bases and J 4 bases; nucleotides not matched to a gene: 6. The CDR3 loop spans 15 amino acids. In germline, CDR1 is LGHDT, CDR2 YNNKEL (reference sequence). CDR3 bases: TGTGCCAGCAGCTCTACAGGGGGCACGTACAATGAGCAGTTCTTC. It codes for CASSSTGGTYNEQFF.

V usage is TRBV5-1 and J usage is TRBJ1-2; 7 bases line up with TRBD1. The CDR3 is made up of 15 amino acids. Losses at the gene ends were 4 bases for V and 5 bases for J; bases not matched to a gene: 11. CDR1 SGHRS and CDR2 YFSETQ come from the germline V gene. CDR3 in DNA: TGCGCCAGCAGCCTCGGGGGACAGAGAATTTATGGCTACACCTTC. Translated: CASSLGGQRIYGYTF.

This clone was counted a single time. The chain links TRBV6-5 to TRBJ1-6; D unresolved. Germline V gene lookup returns CDR1 MNHEY and CDR2 SVGAGI. The CDR3 loop spans 14 amino acids. V gave up 6 bases and J gave up 5 bases, with 11 bases separating them. This CDR3 reads CASSADRNNSPLHF. The CDR3 nucleotides read TGTGCCAGCAGCGCTGATAGAAATAATTCACCCCTCCACTTT.

The V call is TRBV6-6, the J call TRBJ1-5; the D gene is possibly TRBD1 (5 bases). The CDR3 length is 14 residues. V lost 2 bases and J 7 bases, leaving 12 bases between the germline ends. In germline, CDR1 is MNHNY, CDR2 SVGAGI (reference sequence). For the CDR3, the DNA is TGTGCCAGCAGTTACGGGGGAGGGGAACAGCCCCAGCATTTT. Its protein product is CASSYGGGEQPQHF.

The chain employs TRBV11-2 and TRBJ2-7; 15 nucleotides align to TRBD2. The CDR3 totals 19 residues. Germline lookup yields CDR1 SGHAT and CDR2 FQNNGV. V dropped 5 bases and J dropped 1; count of bases not matched to a gene: 12. The CDR3 loop reads CASSRQHGTSGRLSYEQYF. Written as DNA, the CDR3 is TGTGCCAGCAGCCGCCAACACGGGACTAGCGGGAGGTTATCCTACGAGCAGTACTTC.

The chain carries TRBV19 and TRBJ1-2; D call uncertain. CDR1 is LNHDA, CDR2 SQIVND, per germline (reference sequence). V lost 0 bases and J 6 bases, leaving 17 bases between the germline ends. This CDR3 has 16 amino acids. CDR3 protein: CASSIDPGKSADGYTF. The CDR3 region has the DNA TGTGCCAGTAGTATAGACCCCGGGAAGTCGGCGGATGGCTACACCTTC.

This clone was seen just once. J is TRBJ2-7 and V is TRBV7-2, with D possibly matching TRBD2 (5 bases). Trimming removed 5 bases from V and 3 bases from J, with 17 bases in between. The V gene's germline CDR1 is SGHTA and CDR2 FQGNSA. The CDR3 loop spans 15 amino acids. CDR3 in DNA: TGTGCCAGCAGCATTCGTCTCAGCGAGGGCTACGAGCAGTACTTC. Protein sequence: CASSIRLSEGYEQYF.

This rearrangement joins TRBV9 to TRBJ1-2; D uncertain. The V end lost 0 bases, the J end lost 3 bases, and 6 bases lay between the germline ends. The CDR3 totals 13 residues. CDR1 is SGDLS, CDR2 YYNGEE, per germline. The CDR3 spells CASSVEPDYGYTF. CDR3 sequence (DNA): TGTGCCAGCAGCGTAGAGCCTGACTATGGCTACACCTTC. Variable domain in full (rest from reference TRBV9 and TRBJ1-2): DSGVTQTPKHLITATGQRVTLRCSPRSGDLSVYWYQQSLDQGLQFLIQYYNGEERAKGNILERFSAQQFPDLHSELNLSSLELGDSALYFCASSVEPDYGYTFGSGTRLTVV.